What follows is one TCR beta chain and its context. What this receptor recognizes is not known. No quality values exist for individual bases; no much larger clone is one base distant. This sample was taken from a study of T cells in tumors and immune-related adverse events (dated by TCRdb to the early 2020s). The treatment or condition label on this specimen signifies: nivolumab (PD-1 blockade) given before sampling. The DNeasy Blood and Tissue Kit was used to extract DNA from formalin-fixed paraffin-embedded specimens. The TCR beta locus was amplified and sequenced using the immunoSEQ assay, from which bulk TCR Vbeta CDR3 data were obtained. The study's processing was this. Non-productive CDR3s, sequences shorter than 7 amino acids, and those not starting with C or ending with F/W were excluded. Only specimens with at least 1000 reads were analysed, and clonotypes were defined at the amino acid level. To compute clonality, Pielou's evenness was subtracted from 1. Library sizes were equalized by abundance-weighted random subsampling with replacement, which was repeated 100 times so that 95% confidence intervals could be reported. Repertoire overlap was quantified with the Morisita overlap index, and the top 40 clones per specimen were checked for overlap with the irAE. Imported from immuneACCESS, the table was reduced by TCRdb to in-frame sequences with V and J called. These copies leave out some clones; in studies compared against another copy, an unresolved V gene accounts for under half, and the cause of the remainder is not known. That table is the source of V, J and clone size, and D and trimming were worked out from the DNA. A total of approximately 8,300 clones appear in this sample, around 94% of them only once. The ten most abundant clones make up 2% to 2.5% of the sample.

The sequenced sample was lymph node tissue, obtained from a patient treated with anti-PD-1 therapy. This TCR derives from a female donor with metastatic renal cell carcinoma.

The nucleotide sequence reads TGTGCCAGTAGTATAGTAGCCGTCCGTTATAATGAAAAACTGTTTTTT. It encodes CASSIVAVRYNEKLFF. The V gene is TRBV19 and the J gene is TRBJ1-4; no D segment can be confidently identified. Its CDR3 holds 16 amino acids, cysteine through phenylalanine. Only the CDR3 part of the read is kept: 48 bases, read in frame from the first base. CDR1 LNHDA and CDR2 SQIVND are derived from the germline V gene (reference sequence). Between the V and J ends, shortened by 1 base and 4 bases respectively, the junction contains 13 bases. This CDR3, with the reference TRBV19 and TRBJ1-4 proteins standing in past its ends, gives the full variable domain DGGITQSPKYLFRKEGQNVTLSCEQNLNHDAMYWYRQDPGQGLRLIYYSQIVNDFQKGDIAEGYSVSREKKESFPLTVTSAQKNPTAFYLCASSIVAVRYNEKLFFGSGTQLSVL.